This T cell receptor (beta chain) is drawn from a study of shared clonotypes between healthy human individuals. Using immunoSEQ multiplex PCR, the repertoire was profiled, and TCRdb retains in-frame clones only, with some absent. The data hold about 650,000 clones, with less than 97% observed a single time. From germline, CDR1 is SGHNT and CDR2 YYREEE (reference sequence). Losses at the gene ends were 10 bases for V and 3 bases for J; bases not matched to a gene: 7. This CDR3 region has 13 residues. Naive CD8 cells comprised CD45RO-negative, CCR7-positively selected cells, excluding terminally differentiated effector memory CD45RA+ cells.

The clonotype comes from a woman aged 30 to 39 in good health. The chain has TRBV5-4 and TRBJ2-1, with 7 bases that match TRBD2. What was sequenced was naive CD8+ T cells sorted from blood. The CDR3 nucleotides are TGTGCCGTCAGGGACTATCTCTACAATGAGCAGTTCTTC. Its protein is CAVRDYLYNEQFF.